The 19 T cell receptor beta chains given below trace back to one sample, sequenced in a study of naive and memory T cell subsets. Alpha and beta constant region primers primed reverse transcription for blood and skin samples. One entry per CDR3 protein, called by TCRdb with MiXCR from the 5' RACE reads. The table lists under 25,000 distinct CDR3 sequences, less than 5% of them singletons. RNA was extracted from 2 to 3 ml of whole blood of healthy adults. The receptors stem from a male donor in good health.

This clonotype was seen at least ten times. The genes are TRBV7-9 and TRBJ1-5, with D uncertain. CDR3 length: 15 residues. Germline V gene lookup returns CDR1 SEHNR and CDR2 FQNEAQ (reference sequence). Trimming stripped 6 bases from V and 2 bases from J, with 14 bases between. The CDR3 loop is CASSSASGGNQPQHF. Here the CDR3 DNA reads TGTGCCAGCAGTTCAGCAAGTGGTGGCAATCAGCCCCAGCATTTT.

This clonotype was found many times. V and J are TRBV6-5 and TRBJ2-1; weak D call: TRBD2 (6 bases). The CDR3 has 16 residues. The V gene lost 0 bases and the J gene lost 7 bases, with 16 bases spanning the gap. Germline assignment: CDR1 MNHEY and CDR2 SVGAGI. In DNA form, the CDR3 reads TGTGCCAGCAGTTACTCGTTCGGGACTGCGCATAATGAGCAGTTCTTC. Its translation: CASSYSFGTAHNEQFF.

This clonotype was detected ten times or more. This chain links TRBV5-1 with TRBJ2-1, with a tentative D call TRBD2 (5 bases). Trimming left V 2 bases short and J 0 bases short, with 12 bases between. This CDR3 spans 16 amino acids. Germline V gene sequence: CDR1 SGHRS, CDR2 YFSETQ. The CDR3 region has the DNA TGCGCCAGCAGCTTTAAAGCGGATACCTCCTACAATGAGCAGTTCTTC. This encodes CASSFKADTSYNEQFF. The full variable domain, completed using reference TRBV5-1 and TRBJ2-1, is KAGVTQTPRYLIKTRGQQVTLSCSPISGHRSVSWYQQTPGQGLQFLFEYFSETQRNKGNFPGRFSGRQFSNSRSEMNVSTLELGDSALYLCASSFKADTSYNEQFFGPGTRLTVL.

There are many counts of this clonotype. The chain carries TRBV7-2 and TRBJ2-7; TRBD2 matches 9 bases. V was pared by 4 bases and J by 3 bases, with 4 bases of the junction left unmatched. Germline CDR1 reads SGHTA; CDR2 reads FQGNSA. The CDR3 has 14 amino acids. CDR3 amino acids: CASSSSGTFYEQYF. Written as DNA, the CDR3 is TGTGCCAGCAGCTCTAGCGGGACGTTCTACGAGCAGTACTTC.

This clonotype was counted ten times or more. V usage is TRBV20-1 and J usage is TRBJ2-3; D might be TRBD1 (5 bases). CDR3 length: 16 residues. Germline CDR1 and CDR2: DFQATT and SNEGSKA (reference sequence). V was shortened by 3 bases and J by 1 base, with 17 bases between the two germline ends. The chain's CDR3 is CSASSWSGIGTDTQYF. The CDR3 coding sequence is TGCAGTGCTAGTAGCTGGTCAGGGATAGGCACAGATACGCAGTATTTT.

Ten or more counts support this clonotype. This chain links TRBV4-1 with TRBJ2-7; weak D call: TRBD2 (6 bases). This CDR3 has 18 residues. Trimming shortened V by 2 bases and J by 3 bases, and 23 bases separated the two germline ends. CDR1 MGHRA and CDR2 YSYEKL come from the germline V gene. CDR3 nucleotides: TGCGCCAGCAGCCAATATGCGTTTATGGCGGGGCCAAACTACGAGCAGTACTTC. Its protein is CASSQYAFMAGPNYEQYF.

This clonotype was observed many times. The chain carries TRBV14 and TRBJ2-1; TRBD2 agrees at 12 bases. CDR1 is SGHDN and CDR2 is FVKESK in the germline V gene. Trimming cost V 5 bases and J 7 bases; bases outside gene matches: 9. CDR3 length: 16 residues. The CDR3 nucleotides read TGTGCCAGCAGCTTACGACTAGCGGGAGAAAGGAATGAGCAGTTCTTC. Its protein is CASSLRLAGERNEQFF.

The table lists this clonotype with many counts. This sequence joins TRBV5-1 and TRBJ2-1; no clear D gene. The CDR3 is 15 residues long. CDR1 and CDR2 (germline): SGHRS, YFSETQ. The V and J ends lost 1 base and 0 bases respectively, with 8 bases between them. The CDR3 sequence: CASSLSPSSYNEQFF. The DNA of the CDR3 is TGCGCCAGCAGCTTGTCGCCGTCCTCCTACAATGAGCAGTTCTTC. Filled out from reference TRBV5-1 and TRBJ2-1, the complete variable domain reads KAGVTQTPRYLIKTRGQQVTLSCSPISGHRSVSWYQQTPGQGLQFLFEYFSETQRNKGNFPGRFSGRQFSNSRSEMNVSTLELGDSALYLCASSLSPSSYNEQFFGPGTRLTVL.

This clonotype was seen repeatedly, ten times or more. This chain joins TRBV20-1 and TRBJ2-7; 7 nucleotides agree with TRBD1. The CDR3 totals 15 residues. The V and J ends lost 6 bases and 6 bases, in that order; junction bases with no gene match: 17. Germline V lookup: CDR1 DFQATT, CDR2 SNEGSKA (reference sequence). The CDR3 region has the DNA TGCAGTGCCGAAGATCAAGACAGGGTGTCCAGCGAGCAGTACTTC. This codes for CSAEDQDRVSSEQYF.

This chain links TRBV6-5 with TRBJ1-6; no clear D gene. The CDR3 runs 21 residues. Trimming pared 10 bases from V and 0 bases from J, leaving 31 bases between. Germline-derived CDR1 and CDR2 are MNHEY and SVGAGI. CDR3 sequence: CATQRAGPSQRASSYNSPLHF. The CDR3, as DNA: TGTGCCACCCAGCGGGCAGGCCCCTCTCAGAGGGCTAGCTCCTATAATTCACCCCTCCACTTT.

This clonotype was picked up many times. The chain recombines TRBV7-8 with TRBJ2-3; no clear D gene. The CDR3 loop spans 11 amino acids. The V end lost 3 bases, the J end lost 7 bases, and 5 bases lay between the germline ends. Germline assignment: CDR1 SGHVS and CDR2 FQNEAQ. CDR3 sequence: CASSLGYTQYF. The CDR3 DNA follows: TGTGCCAGCAGCTTGGGGTATACGCAGTATTTT.

This clonotype was found many times. J is TRBJ1-1 and V is TRBV7-3; D is undetermined. CDR1 is SGHTA and CDR2 is FQGTGA in the germline V gene. Trimming removed 1 base at V and 11 bases at J, with 11 bases between. This CDR3 contains 12 residues. CDR3 nucleotides: TGTGCCAGCAGCTTAATAGGCGGGCCGGCTTTCTTT. It codes for CASSLIGGPAFF.

Ten or more counts support this clonotype. The chain links TRBV21-1 to TRBJ1-5. TRBV21-1 is described as a pseudogene. The CDR3 is 11 residues long. CDR3 sequence reads: CARAGGQPQHF. The CDR3 bases are TGTGCCAGGGCCGGCGGTCAGCCCCAGCATTTT.

There are many counts of this clonotype. The chain recombines TRBV29-1 with TRBJ2-3; 8 bases fit TRBD1. The CDR3 consists of 13 residues. J was trimmed by 0 bases and V by 8 bases; bases with no gene match: 4. CDR1 SQVTM and CDR2 ANQGSEA come from the germline V gene. The CDR3 protein is CSLRQGSTDTQYF. The CDR3 DNA reads TGCAGCCTACGACAGGGGAGCACAGATACGCAGTATTTT.

Notes on this clonotype: Possible read error: a much larger clone is one base away. V usage is TRBV24-1 and J usage is TRBJ2-2, with D possibly matching TRBD2 (5 bases). Germline V gene sequence: CDR1 KGHDR, CDR2 SFDVKD. The CDR3 loop spans 13 amino acids. CDR3 sequence reads: CATTHTNTGELIF. CDR3 coding DNA: TGTGCCACCACACATACGAACACCGGGGAGCTGATTTTT.

This clonotype was recorded at least ten times. V gene TRBV19 combines with J gene TRBJ1-5; no reliable D call. The CDR3 covers 15 residues. V dropped 11 bases and J dropped 5 bases, with 22 bases sitting between them. Germline lookup yields CDR1 LNHDA and CDR2 SQIVND (reference sequence). The CDR3 reads CAPPPAQVHHQPQHF. In DNA form, the CDR3 reads TGTGCCCCCCCCCCGGCGCAGGTCCATCATCAGCCCCAGCATTTT.

This clonotype was observed many times. The V call is TRBV27, the J call TRBJ1-2; 8 nucleotides agree with TRBD1. CDR1 MNHEY and CDR2 SMNVEV come from the germline V gene (reference sequence). Trimming at V came to 5 bases and at J to 4 bases, leaving 12 bases not matched to a gene. This CDR3 is built from 16 residues. The CDR3 spells CASSLGASGGIYGYTF. The DNA of the CDR3 is TGTGCCAGCAGTCTTGGTGCATCAGGGGGCATCTATGGCTACACCTTC.

Ten or more counts support this clonotype. The chain carries TRBV4-1 and TRBJ2-1, with a weak D call TRBD1 (5 bases). The CDR3 sequence is 15 residues long. Germline V gene data show CDR1 as MGHRA and CDR2 as YSYEKL. Trimming removed 1 base from V and 0 bases from J, with 7 bases in between. The chain's CDR3 is CASSQGTSSYNEQFF. CDR3 DNA sequence: TGCGCCAGCAGCCAAGGGACAAGCTCCTACAATGAGCAGTTCTTC.

This clonotype was observed many times. The chain couples TRBV20-1 to TRBJ2-3; D call uncertain. The germline V gene encodes CDR1 DFQATT and CDR2 SNEGSKA (reference sequence). Trimming removed 4 bases from V and 3 bases from J, with 5 bases in between. The CDR3 contains 11 residues. The DNA of the CDR3 is TGCAGTGCTATTGATACAGATACGCAGTATTTT. It yields the protein CSAIDTDTQYF.